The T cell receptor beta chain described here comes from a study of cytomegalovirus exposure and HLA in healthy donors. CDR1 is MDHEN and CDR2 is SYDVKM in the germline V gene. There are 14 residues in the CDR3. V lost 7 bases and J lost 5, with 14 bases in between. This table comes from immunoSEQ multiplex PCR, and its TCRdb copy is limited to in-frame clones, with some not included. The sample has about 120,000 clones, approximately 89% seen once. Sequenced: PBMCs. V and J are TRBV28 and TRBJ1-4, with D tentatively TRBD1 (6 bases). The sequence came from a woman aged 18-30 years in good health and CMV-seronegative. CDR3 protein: CASTPGGRNEKLFF. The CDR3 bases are TGTGCCAGCACCCCGGGGGGCAGGAATGAAAAACTGTTTTTT. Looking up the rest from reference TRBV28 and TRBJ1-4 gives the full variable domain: DVKVTQSSRYLVKRTGEKVFLECVQDMDHENMFWYRQDPGLGLRLIYFSYDVKMKEKGDIPEGYSVSREKKERFSLILESASTNQTSMYLCASTPGGRNEKLFFGSGTQLSVL.